These 7 T cell receptor beta chains were sequenced from one sample in a study of shared clonotypes between healthy human individuals. Repertoires were generated with immunoSEQ multiplex PCR, while TCRdb's copy carries only in-frame clones and drops some. The table records 2 million to 2.5 million clones, approximately 94% of them present only once. Sequenced material: naive CD4+ T cells sorted from blood. The subset is: CD45RA+ positively selected. All receptors derive from a man aged 18-30 years in good health.

The chain combines TRBV30 with TRBJ1-2; D unresolved. This CDR3 contains 14 residues. V was clipped by 3 bases and J by 5 bases, with 16 bases between them. CDR1 GTSNPN and CDR2 SVGIG come from the germline V gene (reference sequence). CDR3 in DNA: TGTGCCTGGAGCGGCTCTCCTGGCGGATATGGCTACACCTTC. It codes for CAWSGSPGGYGYTF.

Concerning this clone itself: Other DNA sequences of this sample code for an identical CDR3. The chain links TRBV20-1 to TRBJ2-7; no clear D gene. The CDR3 length is 11 residues. From germline, CDR1 is DFQATT and CDR2 SNEGSKA (reference sequence). Trimming shortened V by 1 base and J by 3 bases, and 4 bases separated the two germline ends. Here the CDR3 DNA reads TGCAGTGCTAGAGCCGACTACGAGCAGTACTTC. Residues: CSARADYEQYF.

The CDR3 bases are TGCAGCGTTGTCGGACTCTTCGACACTGAAGCTTTCTTT. As protein: CSVVGLFDTEAFF. This chain joins TRBV29-1 and TRBJ1-1; D gene ambiguous. The V end was cut by 4 bases, the J end by 3 bases, with 12 bases between. From germline, CDR1 is SQVTM and CDR2 ANQGSEA. The CDR3 loop spans 13 amino acids.

CDR3 protein: CASTQRQNYGYTF. The CDR3 bases are TGTGCCAGCACCCAGAGACAGAACTATGGCTACACCTTC. The rearrangement links TRBV2 to TRBJ1-2; a weak D match, TRBD1 (5 bases). The germline V gene encodes CDR1 SNHLY and CDR2 FYNNEI. CDR3 length equals 13 residues. V lost 7 bases and J 2 bases, leaving 11 bases between the germline ends.

The gene calls are TRBV29-1 and TRBJ1-5, with unresolved D. The V gene lost 4 bases and the J gene lost 0 bases, with 7 bases spanning the gap. Germline lookup yields CDR1 SQVTM and CDR2 ANQGSEA. This CDR3 comprises 13 residues. CDR3 loop: CSVGVDSNQPQHF. The CDR3 coding sequence is TGCAGCGTTGGGGTGGATAGCAATCAGCCCCAGCATTTT.

The rearrangement joins TRBV2 to TRBJ2-7; D unclear. The V gene's germline CDR1 is SNHLY and CDR2 FYNNEI. Trimming shortened V by 11 bases and J by 2 bases, and 13 bases separated the two germline ends. This CDR3 contains 12 residues. CDR3: CASAAGPYEQYF. The DNA for the CDR3 is TGTGCCTCGGCGGCAGGCCCCTACGAGCAGTACTTC.

On this clone: This sample also contains other DNA sequences that code for the same CDR3. V gene TRBV5-4 combines with J gene TRBJ2-3; possibly TRBD2 for D (6 bases). Trimming removed 4 bases from V and 3 bases from J, with 9 bases in between. The V gene's germline CDR1 is SGHNT and CDR2 YYREEE (reference sequence). This CDR3 contains 13 residues. CDR3 in DNA: TGTGCCAGCAGCCTCCGGGGGACAGATACGCAGTATTTT. The encoded protein is CASSLRGTDTQYF.